These T cell receptor beta chains were read from a single sample in a study of cytomegalovirus exposure and HLA in healthy donors. TCRdb keeps only in-frame clones here, not all; method: immunoSEQ multiplex PCR. The repertoire holds around 75,000 clones, with over 80% as singletons. Material for sequencing was PBMCs. The receptors here all came from a man aged 30 to 39 in good health and CMV-seronegative. The CDR3 runs from the conserved cysteine through the conserved F or W. D genes are given only for firm matches. Only part of the rows carry a size: once, few, many, or a class if the clone is expanded.

TRBV7-8,.,TRBJ2-2,.,CASSSRGGELFF,TGTGCCAGCAGCTCCCGGGGCGGGGAGCTGTTTTTT
TRBV5-5,.,TRBJ1-1,.,CASTSYPRMTNTEAFF,TGTGCCAGCACCTCGTACCCTCGGATGACTAACACTGAAGCTTTCTTT
TRBV7-8,.,TRBJ2-1,once,CASSFLILDYEQFF,TGTGCCAGCAGCTTTTTAATATTAGACTACGAGCAGTTCTTC
TRBV10-2,TRBD2,TRBJ2-3,.,CASGLGGADTQYF,TGCGCCAGCGGACTAGGTGGCGCAGATACGCAGTATTTT
TRBV27,.,TRBJ2-3,.,CASSAVFYHPYF,TGTGCCAGCAGCGCTGTTTTCTATCACCCGTATTTT
TRBV11-3,.,TRBJ2-5,.,CASSYFPGQRETQYF,TGTGCCAGCAGCTATTTTCCGGGACAACGGGAGACCCAGTACTTC
TRBV29-1,.,TRBJ2-2,.,CSAVGGTGELFF,TGCAGCGCCGTCGGGGGCACCGGGGAGCTGTTTTTT
TRBV5-1,.,TRBJ1-6,.,CASSLGGRAVDNSPLHF,TGCGCCAGCAGCTTGGGGGGGCGCGCGGTGGATAATTCACCCCTCCACTTT
TRBV19,TRBD2,TRBJ2-2,.,CASSAGLATGELFF,TGTGCCAGTAGCGCGGGACTAGCTACCGGGGAGCTGTTTTTT
TRBV29-1,.,TRBJ1-1,.,CSVNRDPEAFF,TGCAGCGTTAACAGGGACCCTGAAGCTTTCTTT
TRBV4-3,.,TRBJ2-2,.,CASSQGVGELFF,TGCGCCAGCAGCCAAGGAGTCGGGGAGCTGTTTTTT
TRBV28,TRBD1,TRBJ1-1,.,CASSYYRGRTEAFF,TGTGCCAGCAGTTACTACAGGGGGCGGACCGAAGCTTTCTTT
TRBV30,.,TRBJ2-3,.,CAWRARVEGTDTQYF,TGTGCCTGGAGGGCTCGGGTGGAGGGCACAGATACGCAGTATTTT
TRBV6-6,.,TRBJ1-1,.,CASSYGGENTEAFF,TGTGCCAGCAGTTACGGCGGGGAGAACACTGAAGCTTTCTTT
TRBV7-8,.,TRBJ1-5,.,CASSSNRRGSGYQPQHF,TGTGCCAGCAGCTCTAACCGCCGGGGTTCGGGCTATCAGCCCCAGCATTTT
TRBV5-6,.,TRBJ1-1,few,CASSWDIRGTEAFF,TGTGCCAGCAGCTGGGACATTCGGGGCACTGAAGCTTTCTTT
TRBV4-1,.,TRBJ2-2,.,CASSQGPGLNTGELFF,TGCGCCAGCAGCCAAGGGCCAGGGCTAAACACCGGGGAGCTGTTTTTT
TRBV5-1,.,TRBJ1-1,.,CASSPVSVNTEAFF,TGCGCCAGCAGCCCCGTCTCAGTGAACACTGAAGCTTTCTTT
TRBV9,TRBD2,TRBJ2-1,.,CASSGLAGYNEQFF,TGTGCCAGCAGCGGACTAGCGGGCTACAATGAGCAGTTCTTC
TRBV6-6,TRBD2,TRBJ2-1,.,CATTSGGNNEQFF,TGTGCCACGACTAGCGGGGGGAACAATGAGCAGTTCTTC
TRBV5-6,.,TRBJ1-5,.,CASSLRGQPQHF,TGTGCCAGCAGCCTCAGGGGACAGCCCCAGCATTTT
TRBV18,TRBD1,TRBJ2-5,.,CASSPRQGGSSNQETQYF,TGTGCCAGCTCACCACGACAGGGGGGGTCCTCCAACCAAGAGACCCAGTACTTC
TRBV11-1,.,TRBJ2-5,.,CASSFFGGETQYF,TGTGCCAGCAGCTTCTTTGGAGGGGAGACCCAGTACTTC
TRBV2,TRBD1,TRBJ1-2,.,CASSEISPGTGFNTF,TGTGCCAGCAGTGAGATCTCTCCGGGGACAGGGTTTAACACCTTC
TRBV2,TRBD1,TRBJ1-2,.,CASSDRGRAVGYTF,TGTGCCAGCAGTGACAGGGGGCGGGCGGTAGGCTACACCTTC
TRBV5-6,.,TRBJ2-7,.,CASSLWEGTLTYEQYF,TGTGCCAGCAGCTTGTGGGAGGGGACACTAACCTACGAGCAGTACTTC
TRBV7-2,.,TRBJ2-3,few,CASSLYTDTQYF,TGTGCCAGCAGCTTATATACAGATACGCAGTATTTT
TRBV9,TRBD2,TRBJ2-2,.,CASSTRGDTGELFF,TGTGCCAGCAGCACCCGGGGGGACACCGGGGAGCTGTTTTTT
TRBV2,.,TRBJ2-2,.,CASSDLRQGNTGELFF,TGTGCCAGCAGTGACCTCCGGCAGGGAAACACCGGGGAGCTGTTTTTT
TRBV5-4,.,TRBJ2-5,.,CASSASGAQYF,TGTGCCAGCAGCGCATCAGGTGCCCAGTACTTC